What follows are 11 T cell receptor beta chains derived from one specimen sequenced in a study of cytomegalovirus exposure and HLA in healthy donors. Primers included in the PCR were 60 Vbeta and 13 Jbeta primers. Only in-frame clones appear in the TCRdb table, and some are missing; sequencing was by immunoSEQ multiplex PCR. The repertoire has some 120,000 clones, 65% to 75% of them found once; the top ten carry around 4%. Sequencing used PBMCs. The receptor source for this set is a woman in her forties or fifties in good health and CMV-seropositive.

This chain joins TRBV10-3 and TRBJ1-4, with D tentatively TRBD1 (5 bases). Trimming left V 8 bases short and J 2 bases short, with 15 bases between. The CDR3 has 15 residues. Germline V gives CDR1 ENHRY, CDR2 SYGVKD. The CDR3, as DNA: TGTGCCATCGGGGCAGCTGTTGGCACTAATGAAAAACTGTTTTTT. Translation: CAIGAAVGTNEKLFF.

This clone appeared once. This chain joins TRBV19 and TRBJ2-2; no clear D gene. The V end lost 1 base, the J end lost 10 bases, and 13 bases lay between the germline ends. The CDR3 loop spans 14 amino acids. From germline, CDR1 is LNHDA and CDR2 SQIVND (reference sequence). The CDR3 region has the DNA TGTGCCAGTAGTATAGGACTCCCCCCAGAGGAGCTGTTTTTT. Its protein product is CASSIGLPPEELFF. Supplemented by reference TRBV19 and TRBJ2-2, the full variable domain reads DGGITQSPKYLFRKEGQNVTLSCEQNLNHDAMYWYRQDPGQGLRLIYYSQIVNDFQKGDIAEGYSVSREKKESFPLTVTSAQKNPTAFYLCASSIGLPPEELFFGEGSRLTVL.

V usage is TRBV6-1 and J usage is TRBJ1-1; possibly TRBD1 for D (5 bases). The CDR3 loop spans 15 amino acids. Per the germline V gene, CDR1 is MNHNS and CDR2 is SASEGT. Trimming left V 4 bases short and J 1 base short, with 13 bases between. DNA of the CDR3: TGTGCCAGCAGTGGCGTCTTGACAGCGAACACTGAAGCTTTCTTT. Residues: CASSGVLTANTEAFF.

The chain links TRBV12-5 to TRBJ2-3; D gene ambiguous. Per germline, CDR1 LGHNT and CDR2 FRNRAP. Trimming shortened V by 8 bases and J by 1 base, and 10 bases separated the two germline ends. There are 13 residues in the CDR3. Here the CDR3 reads CASSDAGTDTQYF. The CDR3 region has the DNA TGTGCTAGTAGCGATGCAGGCACAGATACGCAGTATTTT.

The gene calls are TRBV10-2 and TRBJ2-5, with 11 bases identical to TRBD2. The tail of the sequence fits TRBJ2-7 better, so the J call may be wrong. CDR3 size: 15 residues. Germline lookup yields CDR1 WSHSY and CDR2 SAAADI. The CDR3 loop reads CASSPGLAGTYEQYF. CDR3 sequence (DNA): TGCGCCAGCAGCCCCGGACTAGCGGGCACCTACGAGCAGTACTTC.

The J gene is TRBJ1-4, the V gene TRBV4-1; a possible D gene is TRBD1 (6 bases). Germline loops: CDR1 MGHRA, CDR2 YSYEKL. The CDR3 has 16 residues. Trimming removed 0 bases at V and 5 bases at J, with 13 bases between. CDR3: CASSQDSDSRNEKLFF. In nucleotides, the CDR3 is TGCGCCAGCAGCCAAGATTCGGACAGTCGCAATGAAAAACTGTTTTTT.

This sequence joins TRBV6-1 and TRBJ2-7, with D perhaps matching TRBD2 (5 bases). The CDR3 runs 14 residues. The germline CDR1 and CDR2 sequences are MNHNS and SASEGT. V lost 2 bases and J 7 bases, leaving 15 bases between the germline ends. CDR3 sequence: CASSEIPFSGEQYF. The CDR3 bases are TGTGCCAGCAGTGAAATTCCCTTTTCGGGAGAGCAGTACTTC.

This sequence joins TRBV6-5 and TRBJ2-3; 9 bases fit TRBD2. Losses at the gene ends were 8 bases for V and 1 base for J; bases not matched to a gene: 4. Germline V gene sequence: CDR1 MNHEY, CDR2 SVGAGI. The CDR3 is 14 residues long. In DNA, the CDR3 is TGTGCCAGCCGGGCTAGCGGGGGCACAGATACGCAGTATTTT. The encoded protein is CASRASGGTDTQYF.

The chain is built from TRBV5-4 and TRBJ2-5; the D is unclear. V lost 4 bases and J 3 bases, leaving 10 bases between the germline ends. The CDR3 runs to 13 residues. Germline CDR1 reads SGHNT; CDR2 reads YYREEE (reference sequence). The CDR3 nucleotides are TGTGCCAGCAGCCCTAGACCCAAAGAGACCCAGTACTTC. This gives the protein CASSPRPKETQYF.

The CDR3 here is CASNPGGPETQYF. The DNA for the CDR3 is TGTGCCAGCAACCCTGGAGGGCCCGAGACCCAGTACTTC. This sequence joins TRBV5-5 and TRBJ2-5, with D maybe TRBD2 (6 bases). The germline V gene encodes CDR1 SGHKS and CDR2 YYEKEE (reference sequence). CDR3 length: 13 amino acids. V lost 6 bases and J lost 5, with 14 bases in between.

This rearrangement joins TRBV5-8 to TRBJ2-2; 10 nucleotides line up with TRBD1. Per germline, CDR1 SGHTS and CDR2 YDEGEE. The V segment lost 6 bases and the J segment 4 bases; nucleotides outside the gene matches: 9. CDR3 length: 16 amino acids. CDR3 amino acids: CASNPGTGAFTGELFF. The CDR3 coding sequence is TGTGCCAGCAACCCGGGGACAGGGGCTTTCACCGGGGAGCTGTTTTTT.